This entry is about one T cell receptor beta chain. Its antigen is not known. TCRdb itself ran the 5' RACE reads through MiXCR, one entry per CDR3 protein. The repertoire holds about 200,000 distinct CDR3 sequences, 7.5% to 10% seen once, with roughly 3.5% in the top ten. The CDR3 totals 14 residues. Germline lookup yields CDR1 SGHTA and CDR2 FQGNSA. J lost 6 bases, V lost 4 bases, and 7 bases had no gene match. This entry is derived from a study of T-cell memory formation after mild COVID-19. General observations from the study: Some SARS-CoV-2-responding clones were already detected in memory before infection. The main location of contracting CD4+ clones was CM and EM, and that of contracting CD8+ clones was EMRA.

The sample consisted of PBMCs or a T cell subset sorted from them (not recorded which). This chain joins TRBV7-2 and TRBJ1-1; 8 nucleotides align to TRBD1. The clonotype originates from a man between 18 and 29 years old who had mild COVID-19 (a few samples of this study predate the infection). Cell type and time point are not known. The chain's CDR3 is CASSSGQGRAEAFF. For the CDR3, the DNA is TGTGCCAGCAGCTCCGGACAGGGAAGGGCTGAAGCTTTCTTT.